The 29 T cell receptor beta chains below come from one sample, sequenced in a study of human T cells and chemical hapten exposure. TCRdb processed the RACE reads anew with MiXCR; each CDR3 protein has one entry. The table lists 95,000 to 150,000 distinct CDR3 sequences, 11% of them singletons. Time point noted: patch test 3, about 24 weeks after DPC sensitization. The sample's treatment: therapeutic diphenylcyclopropenone sensitization with weekly scalp DPC. This material consisted of whole blood, taken in connection with sensitization to the hapten diphenylcyclopropenone (DPC). All receptors come from a woman aged 45-65 years with alopecia areata. Some clones in this sample may be carry-over from other donors' samples.

The chain joins TRBV28 to TRBJ2-3; 12 nucleotides agree with TRBD2. Trimming took 5 bases from V and 0 from J; bases not matched to a gene: 0. The germline V gene has CDR1 MDHEN and CDR2 SYDVKM. CDR3 length: 15 residues. The CDR3, as DNA: TGTGCCAGCAGTGGGACTAGCGGGAGCACAGATACGCAGTATTTT. Translation gives CASSGTSGSTDTQYF.

The gene calls are TRBV14 and TRBJ2-4, with unresolved D. The CDR3 consists of 12 residues. The V gene lost 3 bases and the J gene lost 1 base, with 1 base spanning the gap. The V gene's germline CDR1 is SGHDN and CDR2 FVKESK. The CDR3 is CASSHAKNIQYF. For the CDR3, the DNA is TGTGCCAGCAGCCACGCCAAAAACATTCAGTACTTC.

This clonotype turned up a few times. CDR3 loop: CASSFGTSGGGDTQYF. CDR3 coding DNA: TGTGCCAGCAGCTTCGGGACTAGCGGGGGGGGAGATACGCAGTATTTT. This rearrangement joins TRBV7-9 to TRBJ2-3; 16 bases align to TRBD2. The CDR3 is made up of 16 amino acids. Germline trimming cut 3 bases from V and 5 bases from J; bases unmatched to any gene: 2. The V gene's germline CDR1 is SEHNR and CDR2 FQNEAQ (reference sequence).

The gene calls are TRBV3-1 and TRBJ2-7, with 8 bases aligning to TRBD1. V was pared by 0 bases and J by 5 bases, with 0 bases of the junction left unmatched. The CDR3 length is 13 residues. The V gene's germline CDR1 is LGHDT and CDR2 YNNKEL (reference sequence). The CDR3 loop reads CASSQDRGHEQYF. The DNA for the CDR3 is TGTGCCAGCAGCCAAGACAGGGGGCACGAGCAGTACTTC.

This clonotype was seen ten or more times. The chain recombines TRBV20-1 with TRBJ2-4; 7 bases map to TRBD2. The CDR3 consists of 16 residues. Germline V gene data show CDR1 as DFQATT and CDR2 as SNEGSKA (reference sequence). After removal of 1 base from V and 8 bases from J, the junction contained 14 bases not matched to a gene. CDR3 bases: TGCAGTGCTAGAGCCCCTAGGACTAGTCGATCGGACATTCAGTACTTC. Its translation: CSARAPRTSRSDIQYF.

This clonotype was seen only a few times. The chain is built from TRBV6-2 or TRBV6-3 and TRBJ2-1, with 8 positions matching TRBD2. The CDR3 is 15 amino acids. V gave up 2 bases and J gave up 0 bases; unmatched junction bases: 0. Germline lookup yields CDR1 MNHEY and CDR2 SVGEGT. The DNA for the CDR3 is TGTGCCAGCAGTTACGGGACTAGCTCCTACAATGAGCAGTTCTTC. Amino acid sequence: CASSYGTSSYNEQFF.

The chain joins TRBV7-2 to TRBJ1-6; D unclear. Germline assignment: CDR1 SGHTA and CDR2 FQGNSA. The V gene lost 2 bases and the J gene lost 7 bases, with 12 bases spanning the gap. The CDR3 consists of 15 residues. In nucleotides, the CDR3 is TGTGCCAGCAGCTTATTAGTGGCTGCGAATTCACCCCTCCACTTT. This translates into CASSLLVAANSPLHF.

In the case of this clonotype: A junction end diverges from the germline sequence, so it may reflect a read error. The CDR3 nucleotides are TGCGCCAGCAGCCTCTACCAAACAGGGGGCCTTGTGGACTTC. It specifies CASSLYQTGGLVDF. V and J are TRBV4-1 and TRBJ2-7, with 9 bases lining up with TRBD1. The CDR3 sequence is 14 residues long. CDR1 is MGHRA and CDR2 is YSYEKL in the germline V gene.

V usage is TRBV20-1 and J usage is TRBJ2-3; perhaps TRBD2 as D (6 bases). V was pared by 6 bases and J by 0 bases, with 19 bases between. There are 16 residues in the CDR3. Per germline, CDR1 DFQATT and CDR2 SNEGSKA (reference sequence). The CDR3 nucleotides are TGCAGTGCCGGGGGTCAGGCAAGACCTAGCACAGATACGCAGTATTTT. The encoded protein is CSAGGQARPSTDTQYF.

The J gene is TRBJ2-1, the V gene TRBV24-1, with D tentatively TRBD2 (5 bases). The CDR3 has 19 amino acids. From germline, CDR1 is KGHDR and CDR2 SFDVKD. V was cut by 4 bases and J by 3 bases, with 24 bases left in between. The CDR3 region is CATSDPNPSTTNFYNEQFF. In DNA, the CDR3 is TGTGCCACCAGTGACCCAAATCCGTCGACTACCAACTTCTACAATGAGCAGTTCTTC.

V usage is TRBV20-1 and J usage is TRBJ2-1; D unclear. The CDR3 loop spans 11 amino acids. V was shortened by 6 bases and J by 8 bases, with 11 bases between the two germline ends. CDR1 and CDR2 from the germline V gene are DFQATT and SNEGSKA (reference sequence). The CDR3 loop is CSAKDRHEQFF. The DNA of the CDR3 is TGCAGTGCAAAGGATAGGCATGAGCAGTTCTTC.

This clonotype was seen a handful of times. This rearrangement joins TRBV28 to TRBJ1-5; D gene uncertain. From germline, CDR1 is MDHEN and CDR2 SYDVKM. Trimming cost V 8 bases and J 4 bases, with 15 bases left between them. The CDR3 consists of 14 residues. CDR3 sequence (DNA): TGTGCCAGCGGGAACCCCAGGCTGAATCAGCCCCAGCATTTT. This encodes CASGNPRLNQPQHF.

Only a few counts were recorded for this clonotype. The gene calls are TRBV12-5 and TRBJ2-1, with a weak D call TRBD1 (5 bases). Trimming left V 1 base short and J 7 bases short, with 14 bases between. Germline V gene data show CDR1 as LGHNT and CDR2 as FRNRAP. This CDR3 has 15 amino acids. CDR3 sequence reads: CASGLAPQGPNEQFF. In DNA form, the CDR3 reads TGTGCTAGTGGTTTGGCCCCGCAGGGTCCTAATGAGCAGTTCTTC.

Ten or more counts support this clonotype. The gene calls are TRBV20-1 and TRBJ2-1; TRBD2 matches 9 bases. The length of the CDR3 is 13 residues. V was pared by 8 bases and J by 0 bases, with 2 bases of the junction left unmatched. Germline V gene sequence: CDR1 DFQATT, CDR2 SNEGSKA (reference sequence). CDR3 sequence (DNA): TGCAGTTATAGCGGGAGCTCCTACAATGAGCAGTTCTTC. Its protein is CSYSGSSYNEQFF.

This clonotype was seen only a few times. The chain links TRBV7-2 to TRBJ2-7; the D is unclear. Trimming removed 1 base at V and 6 bases at J, with 10 bases between. Per germline, CDR1 SGHTA and CDR2 FQGNSA. This CDR3 has 13 residues. The CDR3 here is CASSLGVGREQYF. DNA for the CDR3: TGTGCCAGCAGCTTAGGGGTCGGGCGCGAGCAGTACTTC.

This clonotype was found a few times. V gene TRBV12-3 or TRBV12-4 combines with J gene TRBJ2-2; 10 bases map to TRBD2. V lost 7 bases and J lost 1; bases outside the gene matches: 12. CDR3 length: 18 residues. CDR3 DNA: TGTGCCAGCACCGAAAACCCACTAGCGGGGAAGAACACCGGGGAGCTGTTTTTT. Protein: CASTENPLAGKNTGELFF.

This sequence joins TRBV7-2 and TRBJ2-3; D is undetermined. This CDR3 has 13 residues. The V gene lost 1 base and the J gene lost 3 bases, with 5 bases spanning the gap. The germline V gene has CDR1 SGHTA and CDR2 FQGNSA. The CDR3 sequence: CASSLVTTDTQYF. Written as DNA, the CDR3 is TGTGCCAGCAGCTTAGTAACAACAGATACGCAGTATTTT.

A few counts support this clonotype. The chain carries TRBV20-1 and TRBJ1-6, with TRBD1 matching 7 bases. The germline gives CDR1 DFQATT, CDR2 SNEGSKA (reference sequence). Losses at the gene ends were 4 bases for V and 0 bases for J; bases not matched to a gene: 6. CDR3 length equals 16 residues. As DNA, the CDR3 is TGCAGTGCTATACAGGGGCCGAGCTCCTATAATTCACCCCTCCACTTT. As protein: CSAIQGPSSYNSPLHF.

A few counts support this clonotype. The chain has TRBV21-1 and TRBJ1-1; TRBD1 is the table's D call, not checked against the DNA. TRBV21-1 counts as a pseudogene. This CDR3 is built from 18 residues. CDR3 amino acids: CASSSLTGGGPNEPEAFF. In DNA form, the CDR3 reads TGTGCCAGCAGCTCCTTAACAGGGGGCGGCCCTAACGAGCCTGAAGCTTTCTTT.

The table lists this clonotype with a few counts. This chain links TRBV9 with TRBJ2-7; a weak D match, TRBD2 (6 bases). Trimming took 1 base from V and 0 from J, leaving 14 bases between them. The CDR3 sequence is 16 residues long. Germline-derived CDR1 and CDR2 are SGDLS and YYNGEE. CDR3 region: CASSVRPGTPSYEQYF. In nucleotides, the CDR3 is TGTGCCAGCAGCGTAAGGCCCGGGACTCCCTCCTACGAGCAGTACTTC.

This clonotype has only a few counts. This chain connects TRBV2 to TRBJ1-2; D is perhaps TRBD1 (6 bases). The ends were cut back, 5 bases at V and 2 bases at J, with 18 bases in the middle. The CDR3 sequence is 16 residues long. The germline CDR1 and CDR2 sequences are SNHLY and FYNNEI. This chain's CDR3 is CASSPAKGEINYGYTF. CDR3 nucleotides: TGTGCCAGCAGTCCAGCCAAGGGGGAAATCAACTATGGCTACACCTTC.

This rearrangement joins TRBV28 to TRBJ2-4; D not resolved. The CDR3 is 12 amino acids. The V end lost 6 bases, the J end lost 1 base, and 4 bases lay between the germline ends. CDR1 MDHEN and CDR2 SYDVKM come from the germline V gene. The CDR3 DNA follows: TGTGCCAGCAGCGCGGCCAAAAACATTCAGTACTTC. It codes for CASSAAKNIQYF.

Regarding this clonotype: A much larger clone lies a single base off, so this may be a read error. J is TRBJ1-5 and V is TRBV7-2; the D is unclear. The CDR3 is 15 amino acids. Germline values: CDR1 SGHTA, CDR2 FQGNSA. This chain's CDR3 is CDSSQWGSGNQPQHF. CDR3 sequence (DNA): TGTGACAGCAGCCAGTGGGGTAGCGGCAATCAGCCCCAGCATTTT.

This clonotype has only a few counts. The CDR3, as DNA: TGCAGCGTTGACCCGACAGGGATCTACAATGAGCAGTTCTTC. This sequence encodes CSVDPTGIYNEQFF. The chain is built from TRBV29-1 and TRBJ2-1; 7 positions agree with TRBD1. V shed 3 bases and J 3 bases; nucleotides not matched to a gene: 5. The germline CDR1 and CDR2 sequences are SQVTM and ANQGSEA. The CDR3 extends over 14 amino acids.

This clonotype was observed a few times. V gene TRBV6-6 combines with J gene TRBJ1-2, with 8 bases that match TRBD1. Germline V gene data show CDR1 as MNHNY and CDR2 as SVGAGI (reference sequence). This CDR3 spans 15 amino acids. The junction had 15 bases not matched to a gene; V was cut back by 11 bases and J by 4 bases. This CDR3 reads CAGAGQGSSPYGYTF. For the CDR3, the DNA is TGTGCCGGAGCCGGACAGGGAAGCTCCCCCTATGGCTACACCTTC.

This clonotype was found a few times. The rearrangement joins TRBV5-5 to TRBJ2-7; the D is unclear. The V and J ends lost 2 bases and 7 bases respectively, with 10 bases between them. The germline gives CDR1 SGHKS, CDR2 YYEKEE (reference sequence). The CDR3 is 12 amino acids. This chain's CDR3 is CASSFTLREQYF. As DNA, the CDR3 is TGTGCCAGCAGCTTCACCCTACGGGAGCAGTACTTC.

This clonotype was picked up many times. This chain connects TRBV5-5 to TRBJ2-7; 14 nucleotides align to TRBD2. In germline, CDR1 is SGHKS, CDR2 YYEKEE (reference sequence). The junction had 4 bases not matched to a gene; V was cut back by 0 bases and J by 5 bases. CDR3 length equals 16 residues. Written as DNA, the CDR3 is TGTGCCAGCAGCTTGGCTAGGGGACTAGCGGGAGACGAGCAGTACTTC. It translates to CASSLARGLAGDEQYF.

In this sample, this clonotype turned up many times. V usage is TRBV20-1 and J usage is TRBJ2-7; 8 positions agree with TRBD2. Germline V gene data show CDR1 as DFQATT and CDR2 as SNEGSKA (reference sequence). This CDR3 has 15 residues. V trimming: 0 bases; J trimming: 2 bases; junction bases outside the gene matches: 6. The chain's CDR3 is CSARDLAGLTYEQYF. CDR3 sequence (DNA): TGCAGTGCTAGAGATTTAGCGGGGCTAACCTACGAGCAGTACTTC.

This clonotype was detected only a few times. The chain is built from TRBV12-5 and TRBJ2-4; no firm D call. V was trimmed by 6 bases and J by 0 bases, leaving 9 bases between them. The CDR3 length is 14 residues. The germline gives CDR1 LGHNT, CDR2 FRNRAP. CDR3 sequence (DNA): TGTGCTAGTGGGGCCCACCTAGCCAAAAACATTCAGTACTTC. Protein sequence: CASGAHLAKNIQYF.